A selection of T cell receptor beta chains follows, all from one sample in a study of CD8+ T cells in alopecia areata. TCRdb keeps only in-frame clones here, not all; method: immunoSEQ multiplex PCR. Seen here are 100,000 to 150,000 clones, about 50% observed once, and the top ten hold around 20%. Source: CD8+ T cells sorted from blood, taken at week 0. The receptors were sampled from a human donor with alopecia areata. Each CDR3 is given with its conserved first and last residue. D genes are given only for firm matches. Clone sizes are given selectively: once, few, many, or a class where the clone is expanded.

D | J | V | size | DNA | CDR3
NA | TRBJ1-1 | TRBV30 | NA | TGTGCCTGGAGTGTACAAGGGGCGGATGAAGCTTTCTTT | CAWSVQGADEAFF
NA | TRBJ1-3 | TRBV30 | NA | TGTGCCTGGAGTCTCACCGGGCATGGAAACACCATATATTTT | CAWSLTGHGNTIYF
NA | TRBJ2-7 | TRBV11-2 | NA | TGTGCCAGCAGCTTCGGGGCCAGGTACGAGCAGTACTTC | CASSFGARYEQYF
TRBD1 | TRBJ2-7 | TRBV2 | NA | TGTGCCAGCAGTTGGACAGGGGGCTCCTACGAGCAGTACTTC | CASSWTGGSYEQYF
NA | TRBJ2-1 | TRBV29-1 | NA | TGCAGCGCCGAAGGACGGGGGGCCTTCAATGAGCAGTTCTTC | CSAEGRGAFNEQFF
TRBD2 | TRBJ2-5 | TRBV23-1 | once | TGCGCCAGCAGTCAGCGACTAGCGGGGCGCCTTCAAGAGACCCAGTACTTC | CASSQRLAGRLQETQYF
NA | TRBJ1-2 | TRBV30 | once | TGTGCCTGGAGTGACGAGGATGGCTATGGCTACACCTTC | CAWSDEDGYGYTF
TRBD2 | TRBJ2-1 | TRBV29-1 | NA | TGCAGCGTTGAAGGGCTAGCGGGGTCGGCTGAGCAGTTCTTC | CSVEGLAGSAEQFF
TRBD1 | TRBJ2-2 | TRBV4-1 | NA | TGCGCCAGCAGCCAAGAGGGAAAAGGACAGGGAATAACCGGGGAGCTGTTTTTT | CASSQEGKGQGITGELFF
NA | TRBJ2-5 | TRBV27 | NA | TGTACAACCTCTCCCGGGGTCCAAGAGACCCAGTACTTC | CTTSPGVQETQYF
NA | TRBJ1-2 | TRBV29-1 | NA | TGCAGCGTTGATTGGGGTCAGGGTTTTGGCTACACCTTC | CSVDWGQGFGYTF
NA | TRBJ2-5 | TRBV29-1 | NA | TGCAGCGCGTTGCAATTTGTGGTCGACCTTCGGCAAGAGACCCAGTACTTC | CSALQFVVDLRQETQYF
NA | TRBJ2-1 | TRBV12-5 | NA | TGTGCTAGTGGTTTTCGGGGTTGGGGGAATGAGCAGTTCTTC | CASGFRGWGNEQFF
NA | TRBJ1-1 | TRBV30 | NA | TGTGCCTGGAGTGTTCCCCGTTTAAGAAACACTGAAGCTTTCTTT | CAWSVPRLRNTEAFF
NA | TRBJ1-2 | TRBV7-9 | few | TGTGCCAGCAGGGGGACGGATGGCTACACCTTC | CASRGTDGYTF
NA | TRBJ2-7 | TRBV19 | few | TGTGCCAGCAGTATAACAGGGATGAACTACGAGCAGTACTTC | CASSITGMNYEQYF
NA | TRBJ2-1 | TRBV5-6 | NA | TGTGCCAGCAGTTCCCCCGGCCTGGGGGTCAATGAGCAGTTCTTC | CASSSPGLGVNEQFF
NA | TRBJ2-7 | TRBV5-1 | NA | TGCGCCAGCAGCGAGGGGATCTCCTACGAGCAGTACTTC | CASSEGISYEQYF
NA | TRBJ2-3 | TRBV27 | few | TGTGCCAGCAGTCCACAGTGGAAGGATACGCAGTATTTT | CASSPQWKDTQYF
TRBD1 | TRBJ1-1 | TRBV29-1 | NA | TGCAGCGTCCACAGGGGGCGAACTGAAGCTTTCTTT | CSVHRGRTEAFF
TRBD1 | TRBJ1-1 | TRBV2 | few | TGTGCCCAAGCCACTGACAGGGGTAATGCAGCTTTCTTT | CAQATDRGNAAFF
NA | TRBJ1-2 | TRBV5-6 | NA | TGTGCCAGCAGCCCCCGTGGTTTTGGCTACACCTTC | CASSPRGFGYTF
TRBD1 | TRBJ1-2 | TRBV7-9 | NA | TGTGCCAGCAGCGCGACAGGGGGCGTGGGCTATGGCTACACCTTC | CASSATGGVGYGYTF
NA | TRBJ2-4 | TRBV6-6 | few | TGTGCCAGCAGTTACAGTGGAGGGGCCAAAAACATTCAGTACTTC | CASSYSGGAKNIQYF
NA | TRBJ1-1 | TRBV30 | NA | TGTGTCAGGACACATGGCCGTGAAGCTTTCTTT | CVRTHGREAFF
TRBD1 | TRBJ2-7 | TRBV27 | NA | TGTGCCAGCAGCGGGACAGGGGCTATCTACGAGCAGTACTTC | CASSGTGAIYEQYF
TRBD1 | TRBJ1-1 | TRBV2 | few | TGTGCCAGCAGTGGGGACCGGGACAGGGGGGATGAAGCTTTCTTT | CASSGDRDRGDEAFF
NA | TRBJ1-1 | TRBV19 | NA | TGTGCCAGTACCCCGGGGGGGGTCACTGAAGCTTTCTTT | CASTPGGVTEAFF
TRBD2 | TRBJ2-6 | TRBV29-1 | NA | TGCAGCGTTGAAGGAGCAGCGGGGGAACCGTACTCTGGGGCCAACGTCCTGACTTTC | CSVEGAAGEPYSGANVLTF